The 20 T cell receptor beta chains below all came from one sample that was sequenced in a study of ipilimumab plus nivolumab after autologous stem cell transplantation. Profiled with immunoSEQ multiplex PCR; TCRdb holds only in-frame clones, not every one. This repertoire shows about 2,400 clones, over 85% found once; its top ten account for approximately 1.6%. The sample in question was PBMCs, obtained in a trial of ipilimumab plus nivolumab as post-transplant consolidation. These receptors were obtained from a male donor with primary mediastinal lymphoma.

Only one count was recorded for this clone. V usage is TRBV28 and J usage is TRBJ1-2; D not resolved. CDR3 length: 13 residues. The V end lost 2 bases, the J end lost 8 bases, and 12 bases lay between the germline ends. Germline values: CDR1 MDHEN, CDR2 SYDVKM. The CDR3 here is CASSLGVSEGYTF. The CDR3 nucleotides read TGTGCCAGCAGTTTAGGGGTATCCGAAGGCTACACCTTC.

The V gene is TRBV11-3, the J gene TRBJ1-3, with D perhaps matching TRBD1 (5 bases). Germline V gene lookup returns CDR1 SGHNT and CDR2 YENEEA. There are 16 residues in the CDR3. The V end was cut by 1 base, the J end by 0 bases, with 10 bases between. The CDR3 loop is CASSLGGTSSGNTIYF. CDR3 sequence (DNA): TGTGCCAGCAGCTTAGGCGGGACTTCCTCTGGAAACACCATATATTTT. Full variable domain (rest looked up from reference TRBV11-3 and TRBJ1-3): EAGVVQSPRYKIIEKKQPVAFWCNPISGHNTLYWYLQNLGQGPELLIRYENEEAVDDSQLPKDRFSAERLKGVDSTLKIQPAELGDSAVYLCASSLGGTSSGNTIYFGEGSWLTVV.

The chain combines TRBV19 with TRBJ1-3; no definite D call. V lost 3 bases to trimming and J lost 0 bases, with 6 bases between them. From germline, CDR1 is LNHDA and CDR2 SQIVND (reference sequence). The CDR3 runs to 14 residues. DNA for the CDR3: TGTGCCAGTAGTATGCGGAACTCTGGAAACACCATATATTTT. Translation gives CASSMRNSGNTIYF.

The chain employs TRBV6-1 and TRBJ1-1, with 8 bases fitting TRBD1. J lost 4 bases, V lost 3 bases, and 1 base had no gene match. From germline, CDR1 is MNHNS and CDR2 SASEGT. The CDR3 is made up of 13 amino acids. The CDR3 DNA follows: TGTGCCAGCAGTGAGACAGGGGTCACTGAAGCTTTCTTT. It codes for CASSETGVTEAFF.

The chain employs TRBV28 and TRBJ1-5; possibly TRBD1 for D (5 bases). The V gene's germline CDR1 is MDHEN and CDR2 SYDVKM. CDR3 length equals 13 residues. Trimming left V 8 bases short and J 6 bases short, with 14 bases between. The CDR3 loop reads CASYGAAGQPQHF. CDR3 DNA sequence: TGTGCCAGCTACGGGGCAGCGGGTCAGCCCCAGCATTTT.

The chain combines TRBV20-1 with TRBJ2-5, with D unresolved. In germline, CDR1 is DFQATT, CDR2 SNEGSKA (reference sequence). With 1 base removed from V and 5 bases from J, the gap between germline ends came to 5 bases. There are 11 residues in the CDR3. DNA of the CDR3: TGCAGTGCTAGAGCTGAGGAGACCCAGTACTTC. Encoded protein: CSARAEETQYF.

This chain joins TRBV9 and TRBJ1-2; no clear D. The ends were cut back, 0 bases at V and 6 bases at J, with 12 bases in the middle. Per the germline V gene, CDR1 is SGDLS and CDR2 is YYNGEE. CDR3 size: 14 residues. The CDR3 reads CASSVAEGLNGYTF. The CDR3 nucleotides read TGTGCCAGCAGCGTAGCAGAGGGCTTGAATGGCTACACCTTC.

The CDR3 region is CASSVGQATDTQYF. In nucleotides, the CDR3 is TGTGCCAGCAGCGTGGGACAGGCCACAGATACGCAGTATTTT. The V call is TRBV11-2, the J call TRBJ2-3, with 8 bases that match TRBD1. The germline CDR1 and CDR2 sequences are SGHAT and FQNNGV. The CDR3 has 14 residues. V gave up 5 bases and J gave up 2 bases; unmatched junction bases: 3.

The chain links TRBV6-6 to TRBJ1-2; 7 bases are shared with TRBD1. The V gene end was trimmed by 7 bases and the J gene end by 9 bases; junction bases not matched to a gene: 5. Germline V CDR1 and CDR2: MNHNY, SVGAGI (reference sequence). This CDR3 comprises 11 residues. The CDR3 reads CASMTGRRYTF. The CDR3 DNA reads as TGTGCCAGCATGACAGGGAGGCGCTACACCTTC.

The CDR3: CASSPGQGREQYF. CDR3 sequence (DNA): TGTGCCAGCAGCCCGGGACAGGGACGCGAGCAGTACTTC. This chain links TRBV7-3 with TRBJ2-7, with 9 bases matching TRBD1. Germline V lookup: CDR1 SGHTA, CDR2 FQGTGA. The V gene end was trimmed by 5 bases and the J gene end by 6 bases; junction bases not matched to a gene: 5. The CDR3 has 13 residues.

The CDR3 protein is CASRGLAGAAGTDTQYF. CDR3 nucleotides: TGCGCCAGCAGGGGACTAGCGGGGGCGGCCGGCACAGATACGCAGTATTTT. The rearrangement links TRBV5-1 to TRBJ2-3; TRBD2 agrees at 14 bases. V dropped 5 bases and J dropped 1; count of bases not matched to a gene: 6. The germline V gene encodes CDR1 SGHRS and CDR2 YFSETQ. This CDR3 contains 17 residues. The full variable domain, in which reference TRBV5-1 and TRBJ2-3 provide the parts outside the CDR3, is KAGVTQTPRYLIKTRGQQVTLSCSPISGHRSVSWYQQTPGQGLQFLFEYFSETQRNKGNFPGRFSGRQFSNSRSEMNVSTLELGDSALYLCASRGLAGAAGTDTQYFGPGTRLTVL.

The chain employs TRBV19 and TRBJ2-7; 13 nucleotides agree with TRBD2. V trimming: 4 bases; J trimming: 6 bases; junction bases outside the gene matches: 6. The germline V gene encodes CDR1 LNHDA and CDR2 SQIVND (reference sequence). The CDR3 is 15 residues long. CDR3 protein: CASSTGLAGSGEQYF. CDR3 bases: TGTGCCAGTAGTACGGGACTAGCGGGGTCGGGCGAGCAGTACTTC.

The V gene is TRBV30, the J gene TRBJ1-2, with D possibly matching TRBD1 (5 bases). The V gene's germline CDR1 is GTSNPN and CDR2 SVGIG (reference sequence). Between the trimmed V and J ends, which lost 5 bases and 7 bases, there was a span of 11 bases. The CDR3 has 11 amino acids. The CDR3 nucleotides are TGTGCCTGGCGGCAGGGCTCTGGCTACACCTTC. This gives the protein CAWRQGSGYTF.

In this sample, this clone turned up a few times. The rearrangement links TRBV9 to TRBJ1-3; a possible D gene is TRBD1 (5 bases). The germline CDR1 and CDR2 sequences are SGDLS and YYNGEE. V lost 5 bases and J 2 bases, leaving 11 bases between the germline ends. CDR3 length: 14 amino acids. CDR3 bases: TGTGCCAGCAGTGTGGGACTCCCTGGAAACACCATATATTTT. This codes for CASSVGLPGNTIYF.

This clone has more than one count but fewer than ten. The same CDR3 also results from other DNA sequences found in this sample. V usage is TRBV11-2 and J usage is TRBJ2-7, with TRBD2 identical over 9 bases. Germline trimming cut 1 base from V and 2 bases from J; bases unmatched to any gene: 6. The length of the CDR3 is 16 residues. The germline V gene has CDR1 SGHAT and CDR2 FQNNGV. Here the CDR3 reads CASSLVTSGPTYEQYF. The CDR3 bases are TGTGCCAGCAGCTTAGTAACTAGCGGGCCTACCTACGAGCAGTACTTC.

The CDR3 loop reads CASSVTGYYGYTF. In DNA, the CDR3 is TGTGCCAGCAGCGTGACAGGGTACTATGGCTACACCTTC. V usage is TRBV13 and J usage is TRBJ1-2; 7 bases align to TRBD1. The CDR3 has 13 amino acids. Unmatched junction bases numbered 3, after V lost 5 bases and J lost 3 bases. From germline, CDR1 is PRHDT and CDR2 FYEKMQ (reference sequence).

The J gene is TRBJ2-1, the V gene TRBV4-1; 8 bases align to TRBD2. Trimming removed 0 bases from V and 6 bases from J; junction bases left unmatched: 13. The CDR3 covers 18 residues. Germline CDR1 reads MGHRA; CDR2 reads YSYEKL. CDR3 DNA: TGCGCCAGCAGCCAAGATACCGGGGGGGATGGATTATTCAATGAGCAGTTCTTC. Protein: CASSQDTGGDGLFNEQFF.

This sequence joins TRBV2 and TRBJ2-5; 7 positions agree with TRBD2. CDR3 size: 14 residues. Per the germline V gene, CDR1 is SNHLY and CDR2 is FYNNEI. Trimming took 6 bases from V and 5 from J; bases not matched to a gene: 9. CDR3 residues: CASRKDGRRETQYF. Here the CDR3 DNA reads TGTGCCAGCAGGAAGGACGGGAGGCGGGAGACCCAGTACTTC.

The V call is TRBV5-6, the J call TRBJ1-1; 9 bases fit TRBD1. The CDR3 covers 18 residues. CDR1 is SGHDT, CDR2 YYEEEE, per germline. V was pared by 4 bases and J by 6 bases, with 19 bases of the junction left unmatched. CDR3 sequence reads: CASSRPRDRVSGSAEAFF. DNA for the CDR3: TGTGCCAGCAGCCGACCCCGGGACAGGGTATCCGGGTCCGCTGAAGCTTTCTTT.

Written as DNA, the CDR3 is TGCGCCAGCAGCCAAGATCGGAGTGGACGGAGACTCTCTGGGGCCAACGTCCTGACTTTC. Protein product: CASSQDRSGRRLSGANVLTF. This sequence joins TRBV4-1 and TRBJ2-6; D is ambiguous. This CDR3 has 20 residues. The V end was cut by 0 bases, the J end by 0 bases, with 18 bases between. In germline, CDR1 is MGHRA, CDR2 YSYEKL.